This TCR beta chain was identified in a study of blood T cell repertoires in COVID-19. The CDR3 consists of 16 residues. CDR1 SGHTS and CDR2 YDEGEE come from the germline V gene. With 2 bases clipped from V and 1 base from J, the junction kept 4 bases outside the gene matches. Sequencing was performed with immunoSEQ multiplex PCR; in TCRdb, only in-frame clones are kept and a portion is missing. This table has some 260,000 clones, 84% appearing once. The receptor's source is a man between 25 and 39 years old with acute COVID-19. The V and J genes are TRBV5-8 and TRBJ2-4, with 9 bases aligning to TRBD2. The sample comprised PBMCs or T cells enriched from blood (not recorded which). The DNA of the CDR3 is TGTGCCAGCAGCTTTCGCCTAGCGGGGGCCAAAAACATTCAGTACTTC. Amino acid sequence: CASSFRLAGAKNIQYF.